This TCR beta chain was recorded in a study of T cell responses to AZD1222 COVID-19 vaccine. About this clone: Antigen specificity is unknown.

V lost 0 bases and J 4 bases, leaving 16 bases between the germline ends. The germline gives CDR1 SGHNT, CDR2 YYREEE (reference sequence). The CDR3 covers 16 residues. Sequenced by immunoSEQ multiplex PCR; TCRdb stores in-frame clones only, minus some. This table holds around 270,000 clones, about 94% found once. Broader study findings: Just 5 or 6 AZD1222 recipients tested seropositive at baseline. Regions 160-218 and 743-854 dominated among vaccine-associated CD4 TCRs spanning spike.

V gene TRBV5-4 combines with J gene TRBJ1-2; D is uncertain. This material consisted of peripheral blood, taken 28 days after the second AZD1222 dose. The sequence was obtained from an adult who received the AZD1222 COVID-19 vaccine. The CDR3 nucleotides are TGTGCCAGCAGCTTGGCAGCCCGCAAAAACGGCTATGGCTACACCTTC. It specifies CASSLAARKNGYGYTF.